Below are 27 T cell receptor beta chains sequenced from a single sample in a study of blood T cell repertoires in COVID-19. The protocol was immunoSEQ multiplex PCR, while the TCRdb copy is restricted to in-frame clones and leaves out a portion. The sample lists 35,000 to 40,000 clones; just under 85% were seen once. The sequencing sample was made of peripheral blood. Receptor source: a man aged 50-60 years with active COVID-19.

The rearrangement joins TRBV7-9 to TRBJ1-5, with D maybe TRBD1 (5 bases). V lost 3 bases and J lost 0, with 9 bases in between. Germline V gives CDR1 SEHNR, CDR2 FQNEAQ (reference sequence). The CDR3 totals 15 residues. The CDR3 sequence is CASSLGGVSNQPQHF. For the CDR3, the DNA is TGTGCCAGCAGCTTGGGGGGGGTTAGCAATCAGCCCCAGCATTTT.

The chain recombines TRBV5-1 with TRBJ1-4, with D tentatively TRBD1 (6 bases). Germline CDR1 is SGHRS and CDR2 is YFSETQ. Deletions cut 2 bases from V and 5 bases from J, with 13 bases between. This CDR3 contains 15 residues. The CDR3 loop reads CASSLQGLDNEKLFF. The CDR3 DNA sequence: TGCGCCAGCAGCTTACAGGGCCTGGACAATGAAAAACTGTTTTTT.

CDR3 DNA sequence: TGTGCCAGTAGTGCCGCGGCGTTGCCCGTCAATGAGCAGTTCTTC. This translates into CASSAAALPVNEQFF. This sequence joins TRBV19 and TRBJ2-1, with no clear D. Germline-derived CDR1 and CDR2 are LNHDA and SQIVND (reference sequence). The CDR3 has 15 residues. Between the trimmed V and J ends, which lost 5 bases and 6 bases, there was a span of 17 bases. Using reference TRBV19 and TRBJ2-1 for the parts outside the CDR3, the full variable domain is DGGITQSPKYLFRKEGQNVTLSCEQNLNHDAMYWYRQDPGQGLRLIYYSQIVNDFQKGDIAEGYSVSREKKESFPLTVTSAQKNPTAFYLCASSAAALPVNEQFFGPGTRLTVL.

The chain combines TRBV6-2 or TRBV6-3 with TRBJ1-5, with 12 positions matching TRBD1. The CDR3 is made up of 16 amino acids. Germline lookup yields CDR1 MNHEY and CDR2 SVGEGT. The trim removed 2 bases at V and 5 bases at J, leaving 4 bases unmatched. The CDR3 loop reads CASSYQGQGAYQPQHF. CDR3 nucleotide sequence: TGTGCCAGCAGTTACCAGGGACAGGGGGCGTATCAGCCCCAGCATTTT.

The genes are TRBV11-3 and TRBJ2-1, with 10 bases aligning to TRBD1. V lost 5 bases, J lost 7 bases, and 8 bases stayed unmatched. Looked up from germline, CDR1 is SGHNT and CDR2 is YENEEA. The CDR3 sequence is 15 residues long. As DNA, the CDR3 is TGTGCCAGCAGCACAAGACAGGGGGCGAAGAATGAGCAGTTCTTC. Protein: CASSTRQGAKNEQFF. The variable domain in full, with the rest retrieved from reference TRBV11-3 and TRBJ2-1, is EAGVVQSPRYKIIEKKQPVAFWCNPISGHNTLYWYLQNLGQGPELLIRYENEEAVDDSQLPKDRFSAERLKGVDSTLKIQPAELGDSAVYLCASSTRQGAKNEQFFGPGTRLTVL.

The chain joins TRBV29-1 to TRBJ1-2; D remains unclear. This CDR3 is 12 amino acids long. CDR1 is SQVTM and CDR2 is ANQGSEA in the germline V gene. V lost 7 bases and J lost 0, with 9 bases in between. For the CDR3, the DNA is TGCAGCGCCACATCCGCTAACTATGGCTACACCTTC. It yields the protein CSATSANYGYTF.

The V and J genes are TRBV4-1 and TRBJ2-5, with D possibly matching TRBD2 (5 bases). The germline V and J ends were trimmed by 3 bases and 5 bases, with 10 bases remaining between them. The CDR3 consists of 13 residues. The germline V gene has CDR1 MGHRA and CDR2 YSYEKL. The chain's CDR3 is CASSQREFETQYF. The DNA for the CDR3 is TGCGCCAGCAGCCAGAGGGAGTTCGAGACCCAGTACTTC.

This clone was seen a few times. This sequence joins TRBV5-1 and TRBJ1-2; 8 bases align to TRBD1. With 0 bases clipped from V and 6 bases from J, the junction kept 13 bases outside the gene matches. The CDR3 extends over 17 amino acids. Germline V gene data show CDR1 as SGHRS and CDR2 as YFSETQ. CDR3 loop: CASSLGMDRQGINGYTF. As DNA, the CDR3 is TGCGCCAGCAGCTTGGGAATGGACAGACAGGGGATCAATGGCTACACCTTC.

In this sample, this clone is large. The rearrangement joins TRBV4-1 to TRBJ1-2; possibly TRBD1 for D (5 bases). Per germline, CDR1 MGHRA and CDR2 YSYEKL. V shed 3 bases and J shed 7 bases, with 9 bases lying between them. CDR3 length equals 12 residues. CDR3 region: CASSQQGGGYTF. CDR3 sequence (DNA): TGCGCCAGCAGCCAGCAGGGAGGTGGCTACACCTTC.

In its sample, this clone was seen once. The junction departs from the called germline gene at one end, perhaps through a read error. This chain connects TRBV7-6 to TRBJ2-2; 10 bases agree with TRBD2. CDR3 size: 15 residues. Germline V gene lookup returns CDR1 SGHVS and CDR2 FNYEAQ. The CDR3 DNA sequence: TGTGCCAGCAGCCTAGCGGGGGCAGACACCGGGGAGCTGTTTTTT. Protein: CASSLAGADTGELFF.

CDR3 coding DNA: TGCGCCAGCAGCTTACAGGGGGATACCGGGGAGCTGTTTTTT. Protein: CASSLQGDTGELFF. The chain has TRBV5-1 and TRBJ2-2, with 8 bases that match TRBD1. Germline assignment: CDR1 SGHRS and CDR2 YFSETQ. V gave up 2 bases and J gave up 5 bases; unmatched junction bases: 2. This CDR3 is 14 amino acids long.

CDR3 nucleotide sequence: TGTGCTAGTGGTGGACACAGGGGTACTGAAGCTTTCTTT. This sequence encodes CASGGHRGTEAFF. The chain links TRBV12-5 to TRBJ1-1; the match to TRBD1 covers 7 bases. The CDR3 runs 13 residues. With 5 bases clipped from V and 5 bases from J, the junction kept 5 bases outside the gene matches. Germline lookup yields CDR1 LGHNT and CDR2 FRNRAP.

J is TRBJ2-5 and V is TRBV28; maybe TRBD1 (5 bases). V lost 6 bases and J 2 bases, leaving 19 bases between the germline ends. Germline values: CDR1 MDHEN, CDR2 SYDVKM. CDR3 size: 16 residues. The CDR3 spells CASRDAARTRQETQYF. The CDR3 region has the DNA TGTGCCAGCAGGGATGCGGCGAGGACACGACAAGAGACCCAGTACTTC. The entire variable domain, with the rest obtained from reference TRBV28 and TRBJ2-5, is as follows: DVKVTQSSRYLVKRTGEKVFLECVQDMDHENMFWYRQDPGLGLRLIYFSYDVKMKEKGDIPEGYSVSREKKERFSLILESASTNQTSMYLCASRDAARTRQETQYFGPGTRLLVL.

The chain links TRBV27 to TRBJ2-5; 7 positions match TRBD2. The CDR3 is 17 residues long. From germline, CDR1 is MNHEY and CDR2 SMNVEV (reference sequence). The J segment lost 6 bases and the V segment lost 1 base, leaving 14 bases of the junction unmatched. CDR3 sequence (DNA): TGTGCCAGCAGTTTATGGACTCCCTGGGGAGGGGAACAGACCCAGTACTTC. This translates into CASSLWTPWGGEQTQYF.

The V and J genes are TRBV13 and TRBJ2-2; D perhaps matches TRBD1 (5 bases). V gave up 1 base and J gave up 4 bases, with 10 bases separating them. Germline CDR1 and CDR2: PRHDT and FYEKMQ (reference sequence). The CDR3 has 15 residues. CDR3 loop: CASSLDRTSTGELFF. The CDR3 DNA reads as TGTGCCAGCAGCTTAGACAGGACAAGCACCGGGGAGCTGTTTTTT.

The chain recombines TRBV2 with TRBJ2-7; 9 positions match TRBD1. CDR3 size: 13 residues. After removal of 7 bases from V and 3 bases from J, the junction contained 4 bases not matched to a gene. CDR1 and CDR2 from the germline V gene are SNHLY and FYNNEI. The CDR3 sequence is CASTGTGIYEQYF. For the CDR3, the DNA is TGTGCCAGCACCGGGACAGGGATCTACGAGCAGTACTTC.

This clone was observed a handful of times. This chain connects TRBV5-1 to TRBJ1-3; the D gene is possibly TRBD1 (5 bases). V was shortened by 0 bases and J by 2 bases, with 9 bases between the two germline ends. The CDR3 has 15 amino acids. Germline lookup yields CDR1 SGHRS and CDR2 YFSETQ. The CDR3 region is CASSLAGRAGNTIYF. DNA of the CDR3: TGCGCCAGCAGCTTGGCCGGCAGGGCTGGAAACACCATATATTTT.

V and J are TRBV2 and TRBJ2-5; possible D gene TRBD1, 8 bases. CDR1 SNHLY and CDR2 FYNNEI come from the germline V gene. V was shortened by 9 bases and J by 5 bases, with 16 bases between the two germline ends. The CDR3 loop spans 13 amino acids. The CDR3 reads CASMTGEGETQYF. In nucleotides, the CDR3 is TGTGCCAGTATGACAGGGGAGGGGGAGACCCAGTACTTC.

V usage is TRBV6-5 and J usage is TRBJ2-5; 7 bases fit TRBD2. Germline loops: CDR1 MNHEY, CDR2 SVGAGI. V gave up 7 bases and J gave up 2 bases; unmatched junction bases: 7. The CDR3 length is 14 residues. Here the CDR3 reads CASISPGGQETQYF. The CDR3 bases are TGTGCCAGCATTTCCCCCGGGGGGCAAGAGACCCAGTACTTC.

This clone was observed a handful of times. The CDR3: CASSLRSGSNYGYTF. The CDR3 region has the DNA TGTGCCAGCAGCCTACGGTCGGGAAGTAACTATGGCTACACCTTC. V and J are TRBV27 and TRBJ1-2; D is uncertain. Germline lookup yields CDR1 MNHEY and CDR2 SMNVEV (reference sequence). The CDR3 consists of 15 residues. Trimming cost V 6 bases and J 1 base, with 15 bases left between them.

The sample holds one count of this clone. The chain recombines TRBV6-5 with TRBJ2-3, with D perhaps TRBD2 (6 bases). There are 11 residues in the CDR3. The germline gives CDR1 MNHEY, CDR2 SVGAGI. With 10 bases removed from V and 5 bases from J, the gap between germline ends came to 10 bases. CDR3 nucleotides: TGTGCCACAGACGGGGGAGATACGCAGTATTTT. As protein: CATDGGDTQYF.

The chain combines TRBV5-4 with TRBJ2-3; D is unclear. Trimming took off 4 bases at V and 6 bases at J, with 12 bases between the two ends. The CDR3 has 13 residues. Germline V lookup: CDR1 SGHNT, CDR2 YYREEE (reference sequence). In DNA, the CDR3 is TGTGCCAGCAGCATTCTGCCCGGGGATACGCAGTATTTT. It codes for CASSILPGDTQYF.

The chain employs TRBV7-7 and TRBJ1-1; maybe TRBD1 (6 bases). Germline CDR1 and CDR2: SSHAT and FNYEAQ (reference sequence). Between the trimmed V and J ends, which lost 5 bases and 1 base, there was a span of 14 bases. This CDR3 is built from 15 residues. The CDR3 loop reads CASSPSTGTNTEAFF. The CDR3 DNA follows: TGTGCCAGCAGCCCATCAACAGGGACGAACACTGAAGCTTTCTTT.

The chain is built from TRBV7-8 and TRBJ2-3, with 10 bases fitting TRBD2. CDR1 and CDR2 (germline): SGHVS, FQNEAQ. The CDR3 contains 16 residues. Trimming at V came to 5 bases and at J to 6 bases, leaving 11 bases not matched to a gene. The CDR3 region has the DNA TGTGCCAGCAGCCCTCGGCCTAGCGGGGGTGAGGATACGCAGTATTTT. Translation: CASSPRPSGGEDTQYF.

The rearrangement uses TRBV2 and TRBJ2-5; no firm D call. Germline CDR1 and CDR2: SNHLY and FYNNEI. The CDR3 has 13 amino acids. Trimming took off 1 base at V and 2 bases at J, with 5 bases between the two ends. This CDR3 is CASSEGQQETQYF. In DNA form, the CDR3 reads TGTGCCAGCAGTGAAGGGCAGCAAGAGACCCAGTACTTC. The full variable domain, its missing parts supplied by reference TRBV2 and TRBJ2-5, is EPEVTQTPSHQVTQMGQEVILRCVPISNHLYFYWYRQILGQKVEFLVSFYNNEISEKSEIFDDQFSVERPDGSNFTLKIRSTKLEDSAMYFCASSEGQQETQYFGPGTRLLVL.

The chain employs TRBV2 and TRBJ2-5; 10 bases match TRBD2. The germline V gene encodes CDR1 SNHLY and CDR2 FYNNEI. CDR3 length: 16 amino acids. V shed 6 bases, J shed 1 base, and the junction held 8 bases outside the gene matches. CDR3 protein: CASSRNSGGTQETQYF. DNA of the CDR3: TGTGCCAGCAGCAGGAATAGCGGGGGGACCCAAGAGACCCAGTACTTC.

The genes are TRBV3-1 (or the pseudogene TRBV3-2) and TRBJ2-5; 9 bases are a match to TRBD2. This CDR3 comprises 15 residues. Germline CDR1 and CDR2: LGHDT and YNNKEL (reference sequence). J lost 3 bases, V lost 4 bases, and 6 bases had no gene match. The CDR3 is CASSLLSGGEETQYF. The CDR3 DNA is TGTGCCAGCAGCCTCCTTAGCGGGGGCGAAGAGACCCAGTACTTC.